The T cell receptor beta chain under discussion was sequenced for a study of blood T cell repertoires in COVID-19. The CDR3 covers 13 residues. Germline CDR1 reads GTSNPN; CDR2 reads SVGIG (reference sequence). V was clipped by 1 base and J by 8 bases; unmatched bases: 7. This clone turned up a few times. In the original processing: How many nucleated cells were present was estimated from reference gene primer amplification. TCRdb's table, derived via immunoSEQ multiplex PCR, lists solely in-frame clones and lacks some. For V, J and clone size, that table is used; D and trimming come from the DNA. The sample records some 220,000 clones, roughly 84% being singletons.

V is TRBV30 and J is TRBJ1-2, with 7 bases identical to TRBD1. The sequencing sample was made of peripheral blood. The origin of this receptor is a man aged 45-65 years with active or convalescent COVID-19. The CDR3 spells CAWSGQGVLGYTF. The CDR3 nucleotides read TGTGCCTGGAGTGGACAGGGCGTTTTGGGCTACACCTTC.